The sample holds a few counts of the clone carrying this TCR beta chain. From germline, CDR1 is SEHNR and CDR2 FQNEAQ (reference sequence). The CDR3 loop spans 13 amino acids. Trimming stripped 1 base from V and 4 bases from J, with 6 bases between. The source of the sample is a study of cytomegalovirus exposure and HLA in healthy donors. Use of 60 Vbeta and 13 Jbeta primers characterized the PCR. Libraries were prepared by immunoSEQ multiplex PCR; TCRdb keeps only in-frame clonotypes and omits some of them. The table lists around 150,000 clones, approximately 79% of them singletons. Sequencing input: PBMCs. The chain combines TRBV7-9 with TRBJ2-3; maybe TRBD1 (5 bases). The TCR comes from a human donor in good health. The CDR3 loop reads CASSLEGADTQYF. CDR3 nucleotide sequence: TGTGCCAGCAGCTTAGAAGGGGCAGATACGCAGTATTTT.